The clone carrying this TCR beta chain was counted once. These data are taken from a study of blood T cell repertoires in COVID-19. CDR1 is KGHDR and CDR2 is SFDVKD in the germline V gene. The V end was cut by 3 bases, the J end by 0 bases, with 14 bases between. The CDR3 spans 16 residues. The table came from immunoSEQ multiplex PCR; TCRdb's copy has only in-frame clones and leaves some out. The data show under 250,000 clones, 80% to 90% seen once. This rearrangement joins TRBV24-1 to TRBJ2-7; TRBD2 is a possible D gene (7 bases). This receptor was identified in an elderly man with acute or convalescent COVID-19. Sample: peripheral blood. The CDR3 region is CATSDRGGSGSYEQYF. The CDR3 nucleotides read TGTGCCACCAGTGATCGCGGGGGCTCTGGCTCCTACGAGCAGTACTTC.